This TCR beta chain was retrieved from a study of cytomegalovirus exposure and HLA in healthy donors (dated by TCRdb to about 2017). Notes on the research overall: An earlier analysis of several hundred of the donors reported 276 Gb of sequence data and about 120 million unique TCR beta sequences obtained from roughly 180 million T cells. An early release covering 550 to 700 HLA-typed donors comprised approximately 300 gigabases of sequencing data and around 80 million unique TCR sequences. Among the approximately 420 genotyped donors, under 90% belonged to the genetic ancestry cluster associated with self-reported Caucasian donors. The study aimed to test whether signatures of past pathogen exposure could be identified by cataloging public T cell receptors. The study profiled the T cell repertoires of hundreds of subjects by immunosequencing and related them to cytomegalovirus serostatus. Besides the first cohort of around 700 subjects, a separate validation cohort made up of about 120 different subjects was used. To predict cytomegalovirus infection status, the study brought together high-throughput TCR immunosequencing, statistical association of individual TCRs with disease status, and machine learning. To study patterns of TCR occurrence, a later analysis re-analyzed previously published TCR beta repertoires from 550 to 800 donors and added high-resolution HLA genotyping. In the later analysis, no new phenotypic data were used to find candidate immune exposures; instead, reliance was placed on TCR beta sequences and their occurrence across donors. An earlier analysis of a few hundred of the donors applied high-throughput TCR beta sequencing to assess whether each TCR beta V gene segment acted as functional or pseudogenic. Donor age, sex, ethnicity and CMV serostatus were compiled together with the repertoire data. In a later genetic analysis, genome-wide SNP genotypes for about three fifths of the roughly 670 donors were used, and that subset was treated as a discovery cohort. All discovery cohort repertoires had been generated on a single sequencing platform. HLA typing covered class I and class II loci at four-digit resolution. The number of typed donors differed by locus: about 629-630 for A, B, C, DRB1 and DQB1; 500 to 550 for DQA1; fewer than 610 for DPA1; and some 470 for DPB1. Roughly five DR-DQ haplotypes were handled as single units for association and clustering because linkage in the cohort was strong. Among roughly 400 genotyped donors of the cohort, an average of about 220,000 unique TCR beta nucleotide sequences was sequenced per donor, of which roughly 17% were non-productive. Findings and caveats that apply to the study as a whole: Presence/absence analyses assumed roughly uniform sequencing depth across donors, an assumption that may not hold. In a later analysis, 15,000 to 20,000 TCR beta sequences were associated with specific HLA alleles at a false discovery rate of 0.05. Only TCR beta chains were sequenced in this cohort, and the absence of alpha or paired-chain data limited detectable features. In vitro tests confirmed that three of the cytomegalovirus-associated TCR beta chains recognize cytomegalovirus antigens. Because some donors lacked HLA typing at each locus, the association tests relied only on the typed subset. The authors suggested that the approach could potentially be generalized to other disease states and immunological phenotypes. While some public TCRs were present in many individuals, most TCR sequences turned up only very rarely across donors. A later analysis found that HLA-associated TCR beta chains were more clonally expanded and had lower generation probabilities than equally common non-associated chains. Compared with the approximately 710-donor mean, donors in an Asian-associated ancestry cluster had fewer N-insertions in productive TCRs, according to a later genetic analysis. Linkage disequilibrium might explain the correlated functional status among segregating V segments, but an unknown experimental factor could not be ruled out. The only immune exposure information available for the cohort was CMV serostatus. The 87-base-pair reads could not distinguish some IMGT-functional V segments, including TRBV6-2 and TRBV6-3, so those segments were excluded. In the study, 164 TCR beta chains were listed as associated with cytomegalovirus. In an earlier analysis of about 540 of the donors, most TCR beta V segments were observed in productive rearrangements about 90% or about 30% of the time, broadly matching IMGT annotations. According to a later analysis, parvovirus B19, influenza, CMV and Epstein-Barr virus appeared linked to several top co-occurrence clusters. Roughly 15 rarely observed V segments, including chromosome 9 orphons, were excluded from the earlier analysis of approximately 500 of the donors because counts were too low. Assigning TCR associations to individual alleles was difficult when HLA alleles, especially DR and DQ, strongly co-occurred. A later analysis found that most CMV-associated TCR beta chains appeared HLA-restricted, with HLA associations seemingly driven largely by CMV exposure. A cluster of highly shared sequence variants was judged likely to be a technical artifact of the sequencing pipeline. The classifier was reported to diagnose cytomegalovirus status with high specificity and sensitivity in both the original cohort and the validation cohort. According to a later analysis, TCR association rates differed among HLA loci, with DRB1 alleles showing the most associated TCRs and HLA-C alleles showing the fewest. In a later genetic analysis, a missense DCLRE1C variant was associated with V-gene and J-gene trimming of TCR beta chains, and the association was replicated in an independent cohort. A further reported finding was that TCR beta sequences accurately predicted the HLA-A and HLA-B alleles for most subjects in the first cohort.

In the case of this clone: Its antigen specificity is not known. No much larger clonotype is one base removed from it; base qualities were not supplied.

In total, approximately 690 healthy bone marrow donors made up the cohort. All cohort members were sampled while nominally healthy, although unrecorded immune exposures were likely present. The donor tested CMV seronegative and was one of the 352 seronegative cohort members. Every donor gave a peripheral blood sample, and the peripheral blood mononuclear cells from that sample were used for TCR beta sequencing. The Qiagen DNeasy Blood Extraction Kit was used to extract genomic DNA from the blood cell samples. Library preparation was by the immunoSEQ multiplex PCR assay. For the multiplex PCR, a mixture combining 60 forward primers for TCR Vbeta segments and 13 reverse primers for TCR Jbeta segments was used. A multiplex PCR assay on genomic DNA amplified the CDR3 region of rearranged TCR beta genes. The Illumina HiSeq System was used to sequence the amplified TCR beta libraries as 87-base-pair reads. As for the authors' bioinformatics: A later analysis counted some 80 million unique TCR beta chains across the 640 or so repertoires, and some 11 million of these chains were shared by at least two donors. Raw reads were error-corrected and collapsed into unique sequences with a nearest-neighbor algorithm that merged closely related sequences to remove PCR and sequencing errors. CDR3 sequences were aligned to IMGT reference sequences to assign V, D and J gene segments. For a sequence to be retained, at least a six-nucleotide match to both a V gene segment and a J gene segment was required. Rearrangements were called productive when the CDR3 lacked stop codons and stayed in frame with V and J; all others were non-productive. Following IMGT convention, CDR3 was defined as the stretch from the second conserved V-encoded cysteine to the conserved J-encoded phenylalanine. The earlier analysis of about 610 of the donors excluded any sequence lacking an unambiguous match to a single V gene segment. In an earlier analysis of some 590 of the donors, a V segment was called functional when productive rearrangements were above 56.7%, and segregating when the standard deviation between donors exceeded 5%. A statistical classification framework was built for diagnosing cytomegalovirus status from the catalog of TCR beta chain sequences. In a later analysis, TCR nucleotide sequences were compared against IMGT/GENE-DB human TR gene sequences so that V and J genes could be assigned. A later analysis assigned CDR3 sequences and most-parsimonious VDJ recombination scenarios with the TCRdist pipeline. In a later analysis, every TCR beta chain was defined by the combination of its CDR3 amino acid sequence and its V-gene family, and reads without a unique V-gene family were dropped. As a way to deal with suspected cross-contamination and a sequencing artifact, a later analysis dropped hundreds of nucleotide sequences that were highly shared and had low generation probability. For each public chain, a later analysis derived a clonal expansion index from normalized ranks of inferred template counts within each repertoire. Generation probabilities in a later analysis came from a VDJ recombination model fitted to out-of-frame rearrangements, and those results were checked against IGoR. In a later analysis, hypergeometric tests were used to score TCR-TCR, TCR-HLA and TCR-CMV co-occurrence, with a repertoire-size bias correction applied to TCR pairs. A later analysis estimated false discovery rates by permuting HLA or CMV assignments 20 times. In a later analysis, co-occurring TCRs were grouped using DBSCAN, with TCRdist sequence similarity added in when clustering inside HLA-allele-positive subsets. Repertoires with fewer than 30,000 or more than 120,000 public chains, plus five repertoires with anomalous nucleotide sharing, were excluded from co-occurrence clustering. TCRdb re-hosts the immuneACCESS table, in-frame sequences only. Its copies lack some clones; in the studies checked, an unresolved V gene accounts for under half of them, and the cause for the rest is not known. Clone size and the V and J calls come from that table; the DNA yielded D and trimming. This sample has approximately 150,000 clones in its table, and nearly 80% of those were observed once. The ten biggest clones cover about 0.66% of the sample.

At the junction V is shortened by 1 base and J by 7 bases, with 13 bases in between. The germline V gene encodes CDR1 MGHRA and CDR2 YSYEKL. Inclusive of the bounding cysteine and phenylalanine, the CDR3 is 14 residues long. Just CDR3 DNA is preserved here, 42 bases in frame from base 1. Source material: PBMCs. The receptor chain draws on TRBV4-1 and TRBJ1-2, with no confident D gene call. The sequence was obtained from a male donor in good health and CMV-seronegative. This receptor has the CDR3 CASSQVVWAGGYTF. The bases read TGCGCCAGCAGCCAAGTGGTATGGGCTGGTGGCTACACCTTC.